Here is one T cell receptor beta chain with its context. Its specificity is unknown. An end of the junction does not agree with germline; a read error may underlie this. CDR3 length: 14 amino acids. Germline V gene lookup returns CDR1 SQVTM and CDR2 ANQGSEA. This sample was included in a study of tumor-infiltrating lymphocytes in primary liver carcinoma. Study as a whole: Ranging in age from 30 to 69 years, the patients were men and women. With diameters of about 4 to 10 cm, tumors were stage T1-T3 N0M0.

Extraction of RNA together with DNA used roughly 20-32 mg of unsorted bulk tissue. Making TCR beta cDNA involved around 500 ng total RNA and a constant-region primer. Researchers made the TCR beta libraries by running three nested multiplex PCR rounds with slightly modified ARM-PCR. It was with TRBV1-TRBV30 forward primers and a C-beta reverse primer that the first two PCR rounds were run, at roughly 11 cycles each. A single record per CDR3 protein comes from TCRdb applying MiXCR to the multiplex PCR reads. The profile shows about 50,000 distinct CDR3 sequences, around 82% of them singletons. Whole-study results and caveats: Compared with blood, tumor repertoires held significantly more in their top 250 clones.

This chain connects TRBV29-1 to TRBJ2-1; D might be TRBD2 (5 bases). The receptor comes from a middle-aged man with primary liver carcinoma and hepatitis B virus infection. The sample comprised liver tumor tissue from sampling region 5. The subset denotes: tumor region T5, tumor centre. The CDR3 spells CSVDAGVTMDERFF. CDR3 sequence (DNA): TGCAGCGTTGATGCCGGGGTAACGATGGATGAGCGGTTCTTC.